This T cell receptor beta chain comes out of a study of response to subunit inactivated influenza vaccine. Study-level results: The study's authors posited that every seasonal influenza vaccination enlists few new T cells.

TCRdb processed the RT-PCR reads anew with MiXCR; each CDR3 protein has one entry. Among 590,000 or so distinct CDR3 sequences, approximately 15% were seen once, and the ten largest hold approximately 7.6%. This clonotype was detected only a few times. What it binds is unknown. The specimen comprised PBMCs from blood, sampled 14 days before vaccination. The TCR was taken from a man aged 45-65 years who received an inactivated influenza vaccine.

CDR3 protein: CASSQGAAVNEQFF. In nucleotides, the CDR3 is TGTGCCAGCAGCCAGGGAGCCGCTGTTAATGAGCAGTTCTTC. This rearrangement joins TRBV3-1 to TRBJ2-1; a weak D match, TRBD2 (5 bases). The V gene lost 3 bases and the J gene lost 7 bases, with 13 bases spanning the gap. This CDR3 has 14 amino acids. From germline, CDR1 is LGHDT and CDR2 YNNKEL (reference sequence).